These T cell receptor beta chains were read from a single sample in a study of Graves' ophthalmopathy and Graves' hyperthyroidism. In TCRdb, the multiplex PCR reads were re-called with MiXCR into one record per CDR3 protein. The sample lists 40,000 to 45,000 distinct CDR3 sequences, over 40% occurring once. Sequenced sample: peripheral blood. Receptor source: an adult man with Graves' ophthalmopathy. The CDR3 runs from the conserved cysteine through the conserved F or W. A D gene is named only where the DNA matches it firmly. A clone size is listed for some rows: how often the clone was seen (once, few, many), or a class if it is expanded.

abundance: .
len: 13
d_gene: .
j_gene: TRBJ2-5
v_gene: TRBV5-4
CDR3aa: CASSETPQETQYF
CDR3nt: TGTGCCAGCAGCGAAACCCCCCAAGAGACCCAGTACTTC

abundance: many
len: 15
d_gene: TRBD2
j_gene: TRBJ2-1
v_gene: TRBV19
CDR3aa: CASSITSGRAGEQFF
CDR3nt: TGTGCCAGTAGTATAACTAGCGGGAGGGCCGGTGAGCAGTTCTTC

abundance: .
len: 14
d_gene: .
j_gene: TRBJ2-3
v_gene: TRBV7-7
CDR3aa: CASSRGLAGDTQYF
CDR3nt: TGTGCTAGCAGCAGGGGGCTAGCGGGAGATACGCAGTATTTT

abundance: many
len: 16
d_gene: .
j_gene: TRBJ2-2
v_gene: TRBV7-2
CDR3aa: CASSLHQILGTGELFF
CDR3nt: TGTGCCAGCAGCTTACATCAGATCTTAGGCACCGGGGAGCTGTTTTTT

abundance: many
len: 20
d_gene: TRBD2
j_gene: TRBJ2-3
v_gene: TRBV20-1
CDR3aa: CSARVTFTSGGLQSTDTQYF
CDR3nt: TGCAGTGCTAGAGTCACTTTTACTAGCGGGGGCCTTCAGAGCACAGATACGCAGTATTTT

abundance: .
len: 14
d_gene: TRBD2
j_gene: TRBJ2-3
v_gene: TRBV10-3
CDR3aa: CAISIAGSTDTQYF
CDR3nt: TGTGCCATCAGCATAGCGGGGAGCACAGATACGCAGTATTTT

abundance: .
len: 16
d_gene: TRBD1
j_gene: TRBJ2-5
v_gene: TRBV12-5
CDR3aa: CASGPLRTGGQETQYF
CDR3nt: TGTGCTAGTGGCCCACTCCGGACAGGGGGCCAAGAGACCCAGTACTTC

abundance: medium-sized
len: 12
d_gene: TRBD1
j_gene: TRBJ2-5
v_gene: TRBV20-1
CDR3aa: CSAPDRGETQYF
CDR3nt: TGCAGTGCTCCGGACAGGGGAGAGACCCAGTACTTC

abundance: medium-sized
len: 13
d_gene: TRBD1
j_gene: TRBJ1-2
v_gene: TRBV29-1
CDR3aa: CSVGTGDYYGYTF
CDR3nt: TGCAGCGTTGGTACAGGGGATTACTATGGCTACACCTTC

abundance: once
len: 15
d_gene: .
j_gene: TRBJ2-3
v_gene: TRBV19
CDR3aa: CASSIPGSGTDTQYF
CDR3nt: TGTGCCAGTAGTATCCCCGGTTCGGGCACAGATACGCAGTATTTT

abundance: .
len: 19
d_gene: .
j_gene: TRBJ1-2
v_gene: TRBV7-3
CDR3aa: CASSSRGAERLGGVYGYTF
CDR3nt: TGTGCCAGCAGCTCCCGGGGAGCGGAAAGATTGGGAGGGGTCTATGGCTACACCTTC

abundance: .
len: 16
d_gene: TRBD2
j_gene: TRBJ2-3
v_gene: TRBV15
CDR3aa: CATSSGLAGGPDTQYF
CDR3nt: TGTGCCACCAGCAGTGGACTAGCGGGGGGGCCAGATACGCAGTATTTT

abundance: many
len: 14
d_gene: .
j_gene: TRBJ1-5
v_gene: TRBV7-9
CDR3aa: CASSLELDGGPQHF
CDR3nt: TGTGCCAGCAGCTTAGAACTTGACGGGGGGCCCCAGCATTTT

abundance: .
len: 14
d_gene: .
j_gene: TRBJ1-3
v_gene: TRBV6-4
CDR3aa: CASSGGLAGDTIYF
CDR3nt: TGTGCCAGCAGTGGTGGTCTAGCGGGAGACACCATATATTTT

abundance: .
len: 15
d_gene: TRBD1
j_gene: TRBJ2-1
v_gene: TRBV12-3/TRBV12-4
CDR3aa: CASSLAGQGIDEQFF
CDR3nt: TGTGCCAGCAGTTTGGCGGGACAGGGGATTGATGAGCAGTTCTTC

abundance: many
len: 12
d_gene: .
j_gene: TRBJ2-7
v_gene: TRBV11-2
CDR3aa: CASSLVGREQYF
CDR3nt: TGTGCCAGCAGCTTAGTAGGCAGGGAGCAGTACTTC